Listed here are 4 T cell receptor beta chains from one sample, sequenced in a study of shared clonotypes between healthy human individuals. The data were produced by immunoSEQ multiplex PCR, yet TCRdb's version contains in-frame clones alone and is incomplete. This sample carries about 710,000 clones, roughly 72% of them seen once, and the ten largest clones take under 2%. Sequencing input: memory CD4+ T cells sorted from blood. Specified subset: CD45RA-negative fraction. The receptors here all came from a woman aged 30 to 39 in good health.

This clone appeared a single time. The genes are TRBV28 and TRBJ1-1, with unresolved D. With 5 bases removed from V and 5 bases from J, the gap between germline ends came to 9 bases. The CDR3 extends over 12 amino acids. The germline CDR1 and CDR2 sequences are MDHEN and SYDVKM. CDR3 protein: CASSPLGTEAFF. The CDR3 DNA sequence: TGTGCCAGCAGTCCTTTAGGGACTGAAGCTTTCTTT.

The CDR3 nucleotides read TGTGCCAGCAGAGCGGACCTCAAGGCTTTCTTT. Its translation: CASRADLKAFF. The chain joins TRBV6-6 to TRBJ1-1; no reliable D call. V was clipped by 6 bases and J by 11 bases, with 13 bases between them. CDR1 and CDR2 (germline): MNHNY, SVGAGI (reference sequence). The CDR3 has 11 residues.

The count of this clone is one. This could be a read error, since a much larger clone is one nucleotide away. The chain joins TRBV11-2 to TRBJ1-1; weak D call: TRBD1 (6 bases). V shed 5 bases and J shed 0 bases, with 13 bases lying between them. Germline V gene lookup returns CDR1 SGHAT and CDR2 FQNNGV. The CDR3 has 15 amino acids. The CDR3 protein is CASSLGQNMNTEAFF. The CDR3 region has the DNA TGTGCCAGCAGCCTCGGACAGAACATGAACACTGAAGCTTTCTTT.

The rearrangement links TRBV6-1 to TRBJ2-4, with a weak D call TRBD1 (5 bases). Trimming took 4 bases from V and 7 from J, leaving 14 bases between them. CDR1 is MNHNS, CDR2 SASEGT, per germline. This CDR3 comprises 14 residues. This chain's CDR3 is CASSASGLGNIQYF. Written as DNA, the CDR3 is TGTGCCAGCAGTGCCTCAGGGTTAGGTAACATTCAGTACTTC.